These 10 T cell receptor beta chains were sequenced from one sample in a study of blood T cells in healthy people across ages. The authors ran a second PCR of roughly 6 to 12 cycles using a sample-barcoded 5' primer and a J-beta primer mix. MiXCR, run by TCRdb on the 5' RACE reads, gives a single entry per CDR3 protein. The repertoire holds roughly 550,000 distinct CDR3 sequences, more than 20% seen once, with around 10% in the top ten. The same data also contributed to another study, on T cells of mothers and their children.

The sequenced material came from blood. Source of these receptors: a boy aged 5-17 years in good health.

The rearrangement uses TRBV27 and TRBJ2-4; a possible D gene is TRBD1 (6 bases). The CDR3 loop spans 14 amino acids. In germline, CDR1 is MNHEY, CDR2 SMNVEV (reference sequence). Trimming shortened V by 6 bases and J by 5 bases, and 14 bases separated the two germline ends. For the CDR3, the DNA is TGTGCCAGCAGCCAATTAGGGGGTGAAAACATTCAGTACTTC. This translates into CASSQLGGENIQYF.

The chain carries TRBV7-2 and TRBJ2-3; TRBD2 is a possible D gene (5 bases). CDR3 length: 14 residues. Trimming took 1 base from V and 6 from J, leaving 11 bases between them. CDR1 and CDR2 from the germline V gene are SGHTA and FQGNSA. The CDR3 protein is CASSLGTAGDTQYF. DNA of the CDR3: TGTGCCAGCAGCTTAGGGACTGCCGGCGATACGCAGTATTTT. The full variable domain, in which reference TRBV7-2 and TRBJ2-3 provide the parts outside the CDR3, is GAGVSQSPSNKVTEKGKDVELRCDPISGHTALYWYRQSLGQGLEFLIYFQGNSAPDKSGLPSDRFSAERTGGSVSTLTIQRTQQEDSAVYLCASSLGTAGDTQYFGPGTRLTVL.

The sample holds a few counts of this clonotype. The V and J genes are TRBV29-1 and TRBJ2-1; weak D call: TRBD1 (6 bases). CDR1 is SQVTM, CDR2 ANQGSEA, per germline. The V end lost 4 bases, the J end lost 3 bases, and 16 bases lay between the germline ends. The CDR3 is made up of 15 amino acids. For the CDR3, the DNA is TGCAGCGTTGTCGGATCGGGACACAACTACAATGAGCAGTTCTTC. Amino acid sequence: CSVVGSGHNYNEQFF.

This chain connects TRBV5-1 to TRBJ2-4; 10 nucleotides match TRBD2. The CDR3 sequence is 19 residues long. Germline V CDR1 and CDR2: SGHRS, YFSETQ. V dropped 0 bases and J dropped 1; count of bases not matched to a gene: 10. In nucleotides, the CDR3 is TGCGCCAGCAGCTTGGCCACTAGCGGGACGGGCTCGGCCAAAAACATTCAGTACTTC. Its translation: CASSLATSGTGSAKNIQYF.

The J gene is TRBJ2-2, the V gene TRBV7-8; no firm D call. Per germline, CDR1 SGHVS and CDR2 FQNEAQ. The CDR3 is 14 amino acids. Trimming cost V 5 bases and J 5 bases, with 12 bases left between them. CDR3 nucleotide sequence: TGTGCCAGCAGCACCTTCCGGAAGACCGGGGAGCTGTTTTTT. Translated: CASSTFRKTGELFF.

This clonotype came up a few times. This chain links TRBV12-5 with TRBJ2-7; TRBD1 aligns across 7 bases. CDR1 LGHNT and CDR2 FRNRAP come from the germline V gene. Unmatched junction bases numbered 1, after V lost 5 bases and J lost 3 bases. This CDR3 comprises 12 residues. Written as DNA, the CDR3 is TGTGCTAGTGGTACAGGGGTCTACGAGCAGTACTTC. This sequence encodes CASGTGVYEQYF.

This clonotype was recorded a few times. This chain uses TRBV9 with TRBJ1-3; perhaps TRBD1 as D (6 bases). Trimming stripped 0 bases from V and 0 bases from J, with 16 bases between. This CDR3 has 18 residues. CDR1 and CDR2 from the germline V gene are SGDLS and YYNGEE. The CDR3 bases are TGTGCCAGCAGCGTAGGGGGGGCAGGCCTCAGCTCTGGAAACACCATATATTTT. Translating it yields CASSVGGAGLSSGNTIYF.

CDR3 protein: CASSDSRQGADTQYF. The CDR3 DNA is TGTGCCAGCAGCGATTCCCGACAGGGAGCAGATACGCAGTATTTT. The V call is TRBV13, the J call TRBJ2-3; 7 bases map to TRBD1. The CDR3 loop spans 15 amino acids. V shed 5 bases, J shed 4 bases, and the junction held 9 bases outside the gene matches. The germline CDR1 and CDR2 sequences are PRHDT and FYEKMQ (reference sequence).

This clonotype was picked up a small number of times. This chain joins TRBV5-1 and TRBJ2-5; D call uncertain. V was pared by 4 bases and J by 5 bases, with 15 bases between. CDR1 is SGHRS and CDR2 is YFSETQ in the germline V gene. The CDR3 has 14 amino acids. The CDR3: CASSPGSGWETQYF. The CDR3 DNA is TGCGCCAGCAGCCCTGGATCCGGATGGGAGACCCAGTACTTC. The complete variable domain, with remaining parts taken from reference TRBV5-1 and TRBJ2-5, reads KAGVTQTPRYLIKTRGQQVTLSCSPISGHRSVSWYQQTPGQGLQFLFEYFSETQRNKGNFPGRFSGRQFSNSRSEMNVSTLELGDSALYLCASSPGSGWETQYFGPGTRLLVL.

This clonotype was recorded a few times. The V and J genes are TRBV12-3 or TRBV12-4 and TRBJ1-1; D is perhaps TRBD1 (5 bases). The CDR3 has 12 residues. V lost 6 bases and J lost 4, with 9 bases in between. The CDR3 here is CASSAGGTEAFF. The CDR3 DNA sequence: TGTGCCAGCAGCGCGGGGGGCACTGAAGCTTTCTTT.